This TCR delta chain came from a study of Vδ1+ human thymocytes. General study findings and limits: Thymic delta-chain repertoires held 15% to 20% Vdelta2 sequences and few Vdelta3, despite high sort purity. Unexpected Vdelta2 sequences could cause misinterpretation of bulk repertoire data. Highly polyclonal TRG and TRD repertoires with Gaussian CDR3 length distributions appeared in thymus.

Germline assignment: CDR1 NSMFDY and CDR2 ISSIKDK. The CDR3 is 14 amino acids. Extracted RNA was reverse transcribed into cDNA. CDR3 amplicons came from multiplex PCR with pooled V-gene forward and constant-region reverse primers. TCRdb called clones anew from the multiplex PCR reads with CATT. This repertoire shows 45,000 to 60,000 delta-chain clones, roughly 16% found once; its top ten account for about 0.4%. This clone was seen more than once but under ten times. Antigen unknown. Just one base apart from a much larger clone, this may be a read error. This sample includes further DNA sequences coding for the same CDR3.

Sequenced material: Vdelta1+ gamma-delta thymocytes from the thymus. The subset was: FACS-sorted CD3+ TCRalphabeta- TCRVdelta1+ TCRVdelta2- thymocytes. This chain links TRAV29/DV5 with TRDJ1; D unresolved. This TCR was sampled from a girl under three years old who had congenital heart surgery. The CDR3 DNA reads TGTGCCGCAAGCCCTCTACGGTACACCGATAAACTCATCTTT. It is translated as CAASPLRYTDKLIF.